This TCR beta chain was sequenced for a study of cytotoxic CD8 clonotypes in ibrutinib-treated CLL. Study summary: There were over nine relapsed/refractory patients and approximately 16 treatment-naive patients, and under 18 were IGHV unmutated. Treatment had run for a median about 12 months, range 6 to 36, when response samples were taken. Samples yielded averages of some 240,000 productive templates and tens of thousands of productive rearrangements.

The CDR3 sequence is 15 residues long. Per the germline V gene, CDR1 is MNHEY and CDR2 is SVGAGI. Trimming removed 4 bases at V and 6 bases at J, with 19 bases between. This table comes from immunoSEQ multiplex PCR, and its TCRdb copy is limited to in-frame clones, with some not included. The sample gives roughly 300,000 clones, 76% of which show up once; roughly 5% is in the top ten. The clonotype was recovered from a human donor with chronic lymphocytic leukemia. The source was PBMCs, collected at disease progression, from a patient treated with ibrutinib. The chain carries TRBV6-5 and TRBJ2-7, with D maybe TRBD2 (7 bases). Written as DNA, the CDR3 is TGTGCCAGCAGTTGGGGGGCGGGAGCTATCGGCGAGCAGTACTTC. This sequence encodes CASSWGAGAIGEQYF.